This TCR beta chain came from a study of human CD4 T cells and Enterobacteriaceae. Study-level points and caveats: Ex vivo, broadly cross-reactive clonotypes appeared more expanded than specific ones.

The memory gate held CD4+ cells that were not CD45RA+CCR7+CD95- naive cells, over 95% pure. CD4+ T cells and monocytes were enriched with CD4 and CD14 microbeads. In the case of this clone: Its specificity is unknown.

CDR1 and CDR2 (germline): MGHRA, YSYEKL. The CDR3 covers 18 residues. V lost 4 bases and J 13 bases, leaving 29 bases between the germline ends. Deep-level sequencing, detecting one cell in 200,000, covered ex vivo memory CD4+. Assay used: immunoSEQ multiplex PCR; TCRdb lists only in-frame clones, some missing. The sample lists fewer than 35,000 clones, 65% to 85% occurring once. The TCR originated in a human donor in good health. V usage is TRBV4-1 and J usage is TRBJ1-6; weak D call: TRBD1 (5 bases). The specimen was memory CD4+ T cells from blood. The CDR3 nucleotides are TGCGCCAGCAGCCTACAAGTCAGGGAGTTCAGGAGGGGAAAGCCCCTCCACTTT. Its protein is CASSLQVREFRRGKPLHF.